A selection of T cell receptor beta chains follows, all from one sample in a study of blood T cell repertoires in COVID-19. This table comes from immunoSEQ multiplex PCR, and its TCRdb copy is limited to in-frame clones, with some not included. This table has some 250,000 clones, under 90% appearing once. The sequenced sample consisted of peripheral blood. The receptors shown here come from a woman aged 55-75 years with active or convalescent COVID-19. The CDR3 runs from the conserved cysteine through the conserved F or W. The D gene is left open where the match is weak. Expanded clones are given a class, and other clones once, few, many or no size at all.

CDR3	DNA	D	V	J	size
CASSSRGGSGNTIYF	TGCGCCAGCAGCTCCCGCGGGGGGTCTGGAAACACCATATATTTT	-	TRBV5-1	TRBJ1-3	-
CASSSGQGAYEQYF	TGTGCCAGCAGCTCCGGACAGGGGGCCTACGAGCAGTACTTC	TRBD1	TRBV5-4	TRBJ2-7	few
CATSSPQGDEQYF	TGTGCCACTTCGTCCCCACAGGGCGACGAGCAGTACTTC	-	TRBV7-9	TRBJ2-7	-
CASSLLGATDTQYF	TGTGCCAGCAGCTTGCTCGGTGCGACAGATACGCAGTATTTT	-	TRBV5-5	TRBJ2-3	-
CASTFFRDRGFQPQHF	TGTGCCAGTACCTTTTTCCGGGACAGGGGTTTCCAGCCCCAGCATTTT	TRBD1	TRBV19	TRBJ1-5	few
CASSLSPGEAFF	TGTGCCAGCAGCTTATCACCCGGGGAAGCTTTCTTT	-	TRBV7-9	TRBJ1-1	-
CASSFLTSAFF	TGTGCCAGCAGCTTTTTAACTTCAGCTTTCTTT	-	TRBV7-2	TRBJ1-1	-
CASSHRPGTPNTEAFF	TGTGCCAGCAGCCACCGACCAGGAACACCTAACACTGAAGCTTTCTTT	-	TRBV7-2	TRBJ1-1	-
CAISESGTGFTNEKLFF	TGTGCCATCAGTGAGTCCGGGACAGGGTTTACTAATGAAAAACTGTTTTTT	TRBD1	TRBV10-3	TRBJ1-4	-
CASSSIKVLGGGAANEQFF	TGTGCCAGCAGCAGCATAAAGGTGCTAGGCGGGGGGGCGGCCAATGAGCAGTTCTTC	TRBD2	TRBV5-4	TRBJ2-1	few
CASSPPLEDTQYF	TGTGCCAGCAGCCCCCCCTTAGAGGATACGCAGTATTTT	-	TRBV13	TRBJ2-3	-
CASSPGQGEANEKLFF	TGCGCCAGCAGCCCCGGACAGGGTGAGGCTAATGAAAAACTGTTTTTT	TRBD1	TRBV4-3	TRBJ1-4	few